The 17 T cell receptor beta chains reported below all come from one sample, sequenced in a study of T cell responses to AZD1222 COVID-19 vaccine (dated by TCRdb to the early 2020s). What the time point label conveys for this sample: baseline before first vaccination. Library method: the immunoSEQ multiplex PCR assay. In TCRdb, the immuneACCESS table is reduced to in-frame sequences with V and J assigned. These tables do not hold every clone; where another copy was compared, an unresolved V gene accounts for under half, and the others remain unexplained. The table for this sample lists some 120,000 clones; approximately 85% of them were counted only once. Over 6.5% of the sample is taken by the ten largest. The sequencing used peripheral blood, collected on day 0 of AZD1222 vaccination. These receptors originate from an adult in good health.

The rearrangement links TRBV6-5 to TRBJ2-7, with D hard to call. V gave up 1 base and J gave up 0 bases, with 13 bases separating them. In germline, CDR1 is MNHEY, CDR2 SVGAGI. CDR3 size: 16 residues. Written as DNA, the CDR3 is TGTGCCAGCAGTTACTTCGGGCGCAAGAGCTCCTACGAGCAGTACTTC. Its protein product is CASSYFGRKSSYEQYF.

The gene calls are TRBV15 and TRBJ1-4, with TRBD1 matching over 7 bases. This CDR3 comprises 18 residues. Germline V CDR1 and CDR2: LNHNV, YYDKDF (reference sequence). After removal of 4 bases from V and 1 base from J, the junction contained 12 bases not matched to a gene. The CDR3 loop reads CATSMIQGVGETNEKLFF. The DNA for the CDR3 is TGTGCCACCAGCATGATCCAGGGGGTGGGGGAAACTAATGAAAAACTGTTTTTT.

The chain uses TRBV18 and TRBJ2-7, with 10 bases fitting TRBD2. Germline CDR1 KGHSH, CDR2 LQKENI. The CDR3 is 14 amino acids. V dropped 5 bases and J dropped 5; count of bases not matched to a gene: 6. CDR3 bases: TGTGCCAGCTCATCGCTAGCGGGAGACCACGAGCAGTACTTC. Amino acids: CASSSLAGDHEQYF.

The rearrangement uses TRBV27 and TRBJ2-7; possible D gene TRBD1, 6 bases. The germline V and J ends were trimmed by 5 bases and 3 bases, with 11 bases remaining between them. Germline CDR1 is MNHEY and CDR2 is SMNVEV (reference sequence). This CDR3 contains 13 residues. CDR3 nucleotides: TGTGCCAGCAGTCTTGGGACAAACTACGAGCAGTACTTC. Protein: CASSLGTNYEQYF.

J is TRBJ2-2 and V is TRBV6-4; D is unresolved. The V gene lost 6 bases and the J gene lost 0 bases, with 11 bases spanning the gap. Per germline, CDR1 MRHNA and CDR2 SNTAGT. The CDR3 sequence is 15 residues long. CDR3 sequence: CASRAMAANTGELFF. Here the CDR3 DNA reads TGTGCCAGCAGAGCTATGGCCGCGAACACCGGGGAGCTGTTTTTT.

This chain uses TRBV7-8 with TRBJ2-5, with D perhaps TRBD1 (5 bases). Germline-derived CDR1 and CDR2 are SGHVS and FQNEAQ. This CDR3 is built from 16 residues. V lost 0 bases, J lost 4 bases, and 15 bases lay in between. CDR3 in DNA: TGTGCCAGCAGCTTAGCCAGGGTGGCCCTTCCAGAGACCCAGTACTTC. Its translation is CASSLARVALPETQYF.

The chain joins TRBV5-6 to TRBJ2-5; 10 bases are a match to TRBD2. CDR1 and CDR2 (germline): SGHDT, YYEEEE. The CDR3 runs 14 residues. V shed 1 base, J shed 4 bases, and the junction held 1 base outside the gene matches. CDR3 in DNA: TGTGCCAGCAGCTTGCCTAGCGGGAGAGAGACCCAGTACTTC. It is translated as CASSLPSGRETQYF.

This clone has a single count. The chain recombines TRBV5-6 with TRBJ1-1, with D perhaps TRBD1 (5 bases). Between the trimmed V and J ends, which lost 3 bases and 8 bases, there was a span of 26 bases. CDR1 is SGHDT and CDR2 is YYEEEE in the germline V gene. There are 17 residues in the CDR3. The CDR3, as DNA: TGTGCCAGCAGCTCTCCGGGAGGGGCACCGTTGGCTCCCGAAGCTTTCTTT. Residues: CASSSPGGAPLAPEAFF.

The J gene is TRBJ2-2, the V gene TRBV7-2, with a possible D match to TRBD2 (6 bases). This CDR3 contains 13 residues. Trimming removed 4 bases at V and 3 bases at J, with 6 bases between. Germline CDR1 and CDR2: SGHTA and FQGNSA. CDR3 DNA sequence: TGTGCCAGCAGCTGGGGGGACACCGGGGAGCTGTTTTTT. Encoded protein: CASSWGDTGELFF.

This clone has just a few counts. The chain links TRBV6-5 to TRBJ1-5; D not certain. The CDR3 loop spans 14 amino acids. In germline, CDR1 is MNHEY, CDR2 SVGAGI. Trimming took 6 bases from V and 0 from J, leaving 9 bases between them. CDR3 sequence reads: CASSFSGSNQPQHF. CDR3 nucleotides: TGTGCCAGCAGCTTTAGTGGTAGCAATCAGCCCCAGCATTTT.

This sequence joins TRBV18 and TRBJ1-4; D remains unclear. The CDR3 has 15 residues. Trimming cost V 0 bases and J 7 bases, with 12 bases left between them. CDR1 KGHSH and CDR2 LQKENI come from the germline V gene. CDR3 nucleotides: TGTGCCAGCTCACCACCAACCGTCCCGCGTGAAAAACTGTTTTTT. Amino acids: CASSPPTVPREKLFF.

V gene TRBV3-1 (or the pseudogene TRBV3-2) combines with J gene TRBJ1-1; 7 positions match TRBD1. Germline V lookup: CDR1 LGHDT, CDR2 YNNKEL (reference sequence). The CDR3 runs to 11 residues. The ends lost 2 bases at V and 10 bases at J; junction bases unmatched: 1. The CDR3 DNA follows: TGTGCCAGCAGCCAACAGGGGGGAGCTTTCTTT. Its translation: CASSQQGGAFF.

V is TRBV4-1 and J is TRBJ1-1; D unresolved. This CDR3 contains 15 residues. Trimming took off 0 bases at V and 4 bases at J, with 12 bases between the two ends. Per the germline V gene, CDR1 is MGHRA and CDR2 is YSYEKL. This CDR3 is CASSQDRPRGTEAFF. CDR3 DNA sequence: TGCGCCAGCAGCCAAGACCGACCCCGGGGCACTGAAGCTTTCTTT.

The chain employs TRBV9 and TRBJ1-2; TRBD1 might be the D (5 bases). Trimming left V 6 bases short and J 1 base short, with 16 bases between. There are 15 residues in the CDR3. CDR1 and CDR2 from the germline V gene are SGDLS and YYNGEE. As DNA, the CDR3 is TGTGCCAGCAACGCTGCATGGGGGAGTAACTATGGCTACACCTTC. Encoded protein: CASNAAWGSNYGYTF.

The gene calls are TRBV5-8 and TRBJ2-6, with D unclear. CDR3 length: 12 amino acids. Looked up from germline, CDR1 is SGHTS and CDR2 is YDEGEE. V was cut by 4 bases and J by 8 bases, with 7 bases left in between. The CDR3 loop is CASSPQTNVLTF. The CDR3 region has the DNA TGTGCCAGCAGCCCTCAGACCAACGTCCTGACTTTC.

The chain couples TRBV5-1 to TRBJ2-7; D might be TRBD1 (5 bases). The CDR3 is made up of 15 amino acids. Trimming took off 0 bases at V and 1 base at J, with 11 bases between the two ends. Per germline, CDR1 SGHRS and CDR2 YFSETQ. The CDR3 DNA reads TGCGCCAGCAGCTTGGGGCAGGGCTCATCCTACGAGCAGTACTTC. Protein sequence: CASSLGQGSSYEQYF.

V is TRBV24-1 and J is TRBJ1-6; 9 bases map to TRBD1. This CDR3 spans 16 amino acids. The V and J ends lost 4 bases and 6 bases, in that order; junction bases with no gene match: 6. Germline V gives CDR1 KGHDR, CDR2 SFDVKD. The chain's CDR3 is CATSDPPGQGNSPLHF. The CDR3 DNA sequence: TGTGCCACCAGTGACCCACCGGGACAGGGTAATTCACCCCTCCACTTT.